The rows below give T cell receptor beta chains drawn from one sample of a study of shared clonotypes between healthy human individuals. Assay used: immunoSEQ multiplex PCR; TCRdb lists only in-frame clones, some missing. The sample carries around 2,000,000 clones, about 94% recorded once. Sequencing input: naive CD8+ T cells sorted from blood. The receptors originated from a man aged 18-30 years in good health. Each CDR3 is given with its conserved first and last residue. Fields, in order: J gene, clone size, V gene, D gene, CDR3 protein, CDR3 DNA. D genes are given only for firm matches. Expanded clones get a size class; other rows say once, few or many, or leave the size out.

TRBJ2-7 | . | TRBV5-1 | . | CASSPGTAYEQYF | TGCGCCAGCAGCCCGGGGACTGCCTACGAGCAGTACTTC
TRBJ2-7 | . | TRBV6-6 | TRBD1 | CASSSQDRVEQYF | TGTGCCAGCAGTTCTCAGGACAGGGTCGAGCAGTACTTC
TRBJ2-3 | . | TRBV27 | . | CASSLVLPGATDTQYF | TGTGCCAGCAGCCTCGTACTTCCAGGGGCCACAGATACGCAGTATTTT
TRBJ2-2 | . | TRBV27 | TRBD2 | CASTMGLAGGTGELFF | TGTGCCAGCACCATGGGACTAGCGGGAGGGACCGGGGAGCTGTTTTTT
TRBJ2-1 | . | TRBV5-1 | TRBD2 | CASREGLADTYNEQFF | TGCGCCAGCAGGGAAGGACTAGCGGACACCTACAATGAGCAGTTCTTC
TRBJ2-7 | . | TRBV9 | TRBD2 | CASSISSGGSSEQYF | TGTGCCAGCAGCATTTCTAGCGGGGGGAGCTCCGAGCAGTACTTC
TRBJ1-5 | . | TRBV27 | TRBD1 | CASSLLRDRDSNQPQHF | TGTGCCAGCAGTTTATTAAGGGACAGGGATAGCAATCAGCCCCAGCATTTT
TRBJ2-1 | . | TRBV19 | . | CASSNVRADNEQFF | TGTGCCAGTAGTAATGTTAGGGCAGACAATGAGCAGTTCTTC
TRBJ2-2 | . | TRBV29-1 | . | CSVDFGVAGELFF | TGCAGCGTTGACTTTGGGGTGGCCGGGGAGCTGTTTTTT
TRBJ2-3 | once | TRBV9 | TRBD2 | CASSVGTSGAYTQYF | TGTGCCAGCAGCGTAGGGACTAGCGGCGCCTATACGCAGTATTTT
TRBJ2-7 | . | TRBV27 | TRBD1 | CASSLDRGNEQYF | TGTGCCAGCAGTTTAGACAGGGGAAACGAGCAGTACTTC
TRBJ2-1 | . | TRBV4-2 | . | CASSQGGEVDEQFF | TGTGCCAGCAGCCAAGGAGGGGAGGTTGATGAGCAGTTCTTC
TRBJ2-7 | . | TRBV6-6 | . | CASGLAAYEQYF | TGTGCCAGCGGTCTAGCCGCCTACGAGCAGTACTTC
TRBJ2-5 | once | TRBV13 | . | CASSSTEQETQYF | TGTGCCAGCAGCTCGACGGAGCAAGAGACCCAGTACTTC
TRBJ2-5 | . | TRBV18 | . | CASSPTPGETSYQETQYF | TGTGCCAGCTCACCAACCCCCGGGGAGACGTCGTACCAAGAGACCCAGTACTTC
TRBJ2-7 | . | TRBV6-5 | . | CASSPVGGLSYEQYF | TGTGCCAGCAGCCCCGTCGGGGGGCTCTCCTACGAGCAGTACTTC
TRBJ2-7 | . | TRBV13 | . | CASSPGAVPSYEQYF | TGTGCCAGCAGCCCAGGGGCGGTTCCATCCTACGAGCAGTACTTC
TRBJ2-7 | . | TRBV27 | . | CASSLHTSYEQYF | TGTGCCAGCAGTTTACACACCTCCTACGAGCAGTACTTC
TRBJ2-5 | . | TRBV7-2 | TRBD1 | CASRTGTGGPETQYF | TGTGCCAGCAGGACCGGGACAGGGGGCCCAGAGACCCAGTACTTC
TRBJ2-7 | . | TRBV19 | . | CATSSLEGRVGVEQYF | TGTGCCACCTCATCCTTGGAGGGCAGGGTCGGGGTCGAGCAGTACTTC
TRBJ2-7 | . | TRBV29-1 | TRBD1 | CSVELTDRQSYEQYF | TGCAGCGTTGAACTAACGGACAGGCAATCCTACGAGCAGTACTTC
TRBJ2-7 | once | TRBV27 | TRBD1 | CASSFARGNYEQYF | TGTGCCAGCAGTTTTGCCAGGGGGAATTACGAGCAGTACTTC
TRBJ2-1 | . | TRBV14 | TRBD2 | CASSQVSGGAYNEQFF | TGTGCCAGCAGCCAAGTTAGCGGGGGCGCCTACAATGAGCAGTTCTTC
TRBJ2-7 | once | TRBV7-2 | TRBD2 | CASSLVPGGTYEQYF | TGTGCCAGCAGCTTAGTTCCGGGGGGAACCTACGAGCAGTACTTC
TRBJ2-7 | once | TRBV7-6 | . | CASSPTVNYEQYF | TGTGCCAGCAGCCCCACGGTAAACTACGAGCAGTACTTC
TRBJ2-1 | once | TRBV2 | TRBD2 | CASSGRVAGGNYNEQFF | TGTGCCAGCAGTGGGAGGGTAGCGGGGGGGAATTACAATGAGCAGTTCTTC
TRBJ1-3 | . | TRBV2 | . | CASRGLGSGNTIYF | TGTGCCAGCAGGGGCTTGGGATCTGGAAACACCATATATTTT
TRBJ2-1 | . | TRBV2 | . | CASSEGTSYNEQFF | TGTGCCAGCAGTGAAGGTACTAGCTACAATGAGCAGTTCTTC
TRBJ1-2 | once | TRBV4-1 | . | CASSQEGSYGYTF | TGCGCCAGCAGCCAAGAGGGATCCTATGGCTACACCTTC
TRBJ1-6 | . | TRBV30 | . | CAWGQPTSYNSPLHF | TGTGCCTGGGGGCAACCCACCAGCTATAATTCACCCCTCCACTTT
TRBJ2-2 | . | TRBV7-9 | . | CASSLGEGKPGELFF | TGTGCCAGCAGCTTAGGAGAAGGGAAGCCCGGGGAGCTGTTTTTT
TRBJ1-5 | . | TRBV5-3 | . | CARSLALEGDSTQPQHF | TGTGCCAGAAGCTTGGCCTTAGAGGGGGATTCGACGCAGCCCCAGCATTTT
TRBJ2-5 | . | TRBV9 | . | CASSVGDETQYF | TGTGCCAGCAGCGTAGGGGATGAGACCCAGTACTTC
TRBJ1-5 | . | TRBV28 | . | CASSLYDQPQHF | TGTGCCAGCAGTTTATACGACCAGCCCCAGCATTTT
TRBJ2-2 | . | TRBV7-8 | TRBD2 | CASSFLLAGETNTGELFF | TGTGCCAGCAGCTTTTTGTTAGCGGGGGAAACGAACACCGGGGAGCTGTTTTTT
TRBJ2-1 | . | TRBV29-1 | . | CSVRPAGGGNNEQFF | TGCAGCGTTCGACCTGCCGGGGGTGGTAACAATGAGCAGTTCTTC
TRBJ2-1 | . | TRBV27 | . | CASSPTGPGEQFF | TGTGCCAGCAGTCCTACAGGGCCCGGGGAGCAGTTCTTC
TRBJ2-7 | . | TRBV5-1 | TRBD2 | CASSLTSGDPYEQYF | TGCGCCAGCAGCCTTACTAGCGGAGACCCCTACGAGCAGTACTTC
TRBJ2-4 | . | TRBV5-1 | TRBD2 | CASSPGLGSSKNIQYF | TGCGCCAGCAGCCCGGGACTAGGATCATCCAAAAACATTCAGTACTTC
TRBJ2-7 | . | TRBV9 | . | CASSVEGGFEQYF | TGTGCCAGCAGCGTAGAGGGGGGGTTTGAGCAGTACTTC
TRBJ2-7 | . | TRBV5-1 | . | CASSLGPDEQYF | TGCGCCAGCAGCTTGGGGCCCGACGAGCAGTACTTC
TRBJ1-3 | . | TRBV7-9 | TRBD1 | CASSPSDREISGNTIYF | TGTGCCAGCAGCCCATCTGACAGGGAGATCTCTGGAAACACCATATATTTT
TRBJ2-3 | few | TRBV4-1 | TRBD2 | CASSLGLANTDTQYF | TGCGCCAGCAGCCTAGGACTAGCGAACACAGATACGCAGTATTTT
TRBJ1-2 | . | TRBV5-6 | . | CASSLAATEFNYGYTF | TGTGCCAGCAGCTTGGCCGCGACAGAGTTTAACTATGGCTACACCTTC
TRBJ2-3 | . | TRBV9 | TRBD2 | CASSVEGLALAGTDTQYF | TGTGCCAGCAGCGTAGAAGGACTAGCGCTCGCTGGCACAGATACGCAGTATTTT
TRBJ2-1 | once | TRBV11-3 | . | CASSSSQNEQFF | TGTGCCAGCAGCTCCTCTCAAAATGAGCAGTTCTTC
TRBJ1-1 | . | TRBV7-6 | . | CASSLEWGANTEAFF | TGTGCCAGCAGCTTAGAATGGGGGGCAAACACTGAAGCTTTCTTT
TRBJ2-1 | . | TRBV7-2 | TRBD2 | CASSQGLAGANEQFF | TGTGCCAGCAGCCAGGGACTAGCGGGGGCCAATGAGCAGTTCTTC
TRBJ2-5 | once | TRBV27 | . | CASRPGGAPETQYF | TGTGCCAGCAGGCCAGGGGGGGCTCCAGAGACCCAGTACTTC
TRBJ2-7 | . | TRBV7-9 | . | CASSPGQLTYEQYF | TGTGCCAGCAGCCCGGGACAACTCACCTACGAGCAGTACTTC
TRBJ2-5 | . | TRBV30 | . | CAWSVLSMSETQYF | TGTGCCTGGAGTGTACTATCTATGTCGGAGACCCAGTACTTC
TRBJ2-3 | . | TRBV7-3 | . | CASSLTSARADTQYF | TGTGCCAGCAGCTTAACGTCCGCCCGGGCAGATACGCAGTATTTT
TRBJ2-2 | once | TRBV27 | . | CASSLWGSGELFF | TGTGCCAGCAGTTTATGGGGTTCCGGGGAGCTGTTTTTT
TRBJ2-2 | . | TRBV12-1 | . | CASSAKTSYANTGELFF | TGTGCCAGCAGCGCGAAGACTAGCTACGCGAACACCGGGGAGCTGTTTTTT
TRBJ1-5 | . | TRBV28 | . | CASSKRQVGGNQPQHF | TGTGCCAGCAGTAAGAGACAGGTTGGGGGCAATCAGCCCCAGCATTTT